This TCR beta chain comes out of a study of response to subunit inactivated influenza vaccine. Remarks on this clonotype: Its antigen is unknown.

The study, taken as a whole, reports: With each seasonal influenza vaccination, the authors suggested, few new T cells are recruited.

TCRdb processed the RT-PCR reads anew with MiXCR; each CDR3 protein has one entry. The sample carries hundreds of thousands of distinct CDR3 sequences, about 25% recorded once. The CDR3 is 12 residues long. The V end was cut by 4 bases, the J end by 9 bases, with 9 bases between. The germline gives CDR1 KGHDR, CDR2 SFDVKD. The sample here was CD4+ T cells sorted from PBMCs, taken roughly 5 days after vaccination. This chain links TRBV24-1 with TRBJ2-1, with D hard to call. This clonotype was sampled from a man over 45 who received an inactivated influenza vaccine. CDR3 DNA sequence: TGTGCCACCAGTGAATTGGGAAGTGAGCAGTTCTTC. This gives the protein CATSELGSEQFF.